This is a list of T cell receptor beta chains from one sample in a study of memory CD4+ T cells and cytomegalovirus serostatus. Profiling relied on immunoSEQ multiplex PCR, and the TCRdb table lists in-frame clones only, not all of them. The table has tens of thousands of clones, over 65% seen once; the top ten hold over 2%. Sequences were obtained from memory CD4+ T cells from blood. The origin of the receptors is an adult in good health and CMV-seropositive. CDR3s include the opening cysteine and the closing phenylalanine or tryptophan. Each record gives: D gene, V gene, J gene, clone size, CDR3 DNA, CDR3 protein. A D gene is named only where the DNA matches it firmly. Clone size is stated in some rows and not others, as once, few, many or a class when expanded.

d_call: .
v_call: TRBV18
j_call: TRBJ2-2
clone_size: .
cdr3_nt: TGTGCCAGCTCACCACTGGGAGGAGGACGTCCAGGGACCGGGGAGCTGTTTTTT
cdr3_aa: CASSPLGGGRPGTGELFF

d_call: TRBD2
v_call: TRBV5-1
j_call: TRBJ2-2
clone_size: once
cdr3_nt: TGCGCCAGCACCCCCGGACGTGCGGGAGCGAACGGGGAGCTGTTTTTT
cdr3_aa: CASTPGRAGANGELFF

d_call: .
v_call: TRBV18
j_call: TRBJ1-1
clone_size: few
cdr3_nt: TGTGCCAGCTCTCCAGGGTCGCGCACTGAAGCTTTCTTT
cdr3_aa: CASSPGSRTEAFF

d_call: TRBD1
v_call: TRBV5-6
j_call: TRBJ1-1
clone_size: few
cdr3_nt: TGTGCCAGCAGCCAACAGGGGTTTGAAGCTTTCTTT
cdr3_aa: CASSQQGFEAFF

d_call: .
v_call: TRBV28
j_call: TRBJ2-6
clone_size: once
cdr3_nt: TGTGCCAGCAGTTCAACGGGACCTGGGGCCAACGTCCTGACTTTC
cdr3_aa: CASSSTGPGANVLTF

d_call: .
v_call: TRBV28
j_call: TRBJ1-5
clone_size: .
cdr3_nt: TGTGCCAGCAGTTCCATCCAAAATCAGCCCCAGCATTTT
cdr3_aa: CASSSIQNQPQHF

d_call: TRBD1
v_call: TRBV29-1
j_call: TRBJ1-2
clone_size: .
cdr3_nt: TGCAGCGCACAGGGGTCGAATAACTATGGCTACACCTTC
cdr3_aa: CSAQGSNNYGYTF

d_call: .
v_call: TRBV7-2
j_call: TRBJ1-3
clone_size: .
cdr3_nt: TGTGCCAGCAGTCTAGGGTTTACTCCCACTTTT
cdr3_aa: CASSLGFTPTF

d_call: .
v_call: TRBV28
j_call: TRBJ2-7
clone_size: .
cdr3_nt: TGTGCCATCTTCTACGAGCAGTACTTC
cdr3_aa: CAIFYEQYF

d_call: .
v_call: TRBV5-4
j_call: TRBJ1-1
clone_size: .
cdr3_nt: TGTGCCAGCAGCTTGGGACAGGCCCAGCTGGTGAACACTGAAGCTTTCTTT
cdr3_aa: CASSLGQAQLVNTEAFF

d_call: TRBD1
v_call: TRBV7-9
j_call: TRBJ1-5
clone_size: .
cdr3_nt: TGTGCCAGCAGCTTTTCAGCAGGGGGGAATCAGCCCCAGCATTTT
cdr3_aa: CASSFSAGGNQPQHF

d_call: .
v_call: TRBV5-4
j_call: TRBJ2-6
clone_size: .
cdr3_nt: TGTGCCAGCAGCAGGCAGGGTTCTGGGGCCAACGTCCTGACTTTC
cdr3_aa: CASSRQGSGANVLTF

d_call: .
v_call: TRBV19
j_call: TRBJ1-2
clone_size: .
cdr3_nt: TGTGCCACGAGGGCAGGGGACTATGGCTACACCTTC
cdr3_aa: CATRAGDYGYTF